This paragraph covers one TCR beta chain sequence. What antigen it recognizes has not been identified. Base qualities are missing; no much larger clone stands one base away. Each collaborating institution followed its own protocols to collect whole blood in K2EDTA tubes. For TCRbeta analysis, collaborator samples were shipped as frozen whole blood, as isolated PBMCs, or as DNA extracted from either sample type. These data come from a study of blood T cell repertoires in COVID-19 (dated by TCRdb to 2019 to 2021). About the full investigation: Collaborator samples came from the United States, Italy and Spain and covered acute and convalescent phases of COVID-19. The material from the prospective study consisted of cDNA or gDNA derived from T cells, B-cell-depleted T cells, or PBMCs. Deeply sampled blood TCRbeta repertoires from subjects exposed to, actively infected with, or recovered from COVID-19 were included in the dataset. The repertoires were made available in a free public database intended to serve as a resource for research on the immune response to SARS-CoV-2. Samples came from the ongoing ImmuneRACE study (first 160 participants) plus 1,254 subjects from 6 global collaborators. Nearly every sample came with metadata listing a de-identified subject ID, COVID-19 status, age in years and sex. Where HLA class I and class II types were available, the types were taken from metadata supplied by the sample provider, not from assay-based typing. Findings and caveats that apply to the study as a whole: The quantity of clinical and demographic metadata differed by source and by participant and was supplied without curation.

V is cut by 1 base and J by 6 bases, and the space between the germline ends is 10 bases. The CDR3 holds 13 amino acids from the cysteine to the phenylalanine. Left in the record is the CDR3 DNA by itself, 39 bases read in frame from the first base. The germline V gene specifies SGHRS as CDR1 and YFSETQ as CDR2. TCRbeta CDR3 regions were amplified from genomic DNA by means of the immunoSEQ Assay, a bias-controlled multiplex PCR. The original pipeline was this. Nucleated cell counts per sample were estimated from amplification of reference gene primers within the assay. To quantify the absolute abundance of each unique TCRbeta CDR3 rearrangement, sequence reads were collapsed and filtered. For each sample, productive Simpson clonality was calculated by taking the square root of Simpson's diversity index across productive rearrangements. The table comes from immuneACCESS by way of TCRdb, which keeps in-frame sequences with V and J called. Part of the clones is missing from these tables; in studies checked, under half for an unresolved V gene and the rest for unknown reasons. V, J and clone size derive from that table, while D and trimming were established from the DNA sequence. The sample contains 270,000 or so clones, around nine tenths of them found a single time. The top ten clones comprise roughly 8% of the sample.

Sequenced: peripheral blood. Recombination connected TRBV5-1 to TRBJ1-2; the D gene is perhaps TRBD1, from 5 matching bases. This TCR was sampled from a man aged 35 to 55 with active or convalescent COVID-19. Here is the DNA: TGCGCCAGCAGCTTGCAGGGAAGGGATGGCTACACCTTC. It translates as CASSLQGRDGYTF. Outside the CDR3, residues come from the reference TRBV5-1 and TRBJ1-2 proteins, so the full variable domain is: KAGVTQTPRYLIKTRGQQVTLSCSPISGHRSVSWYQQTPGQGLQFLFEYFSETQRNKGNFPGRFSGRQFSNSRSEMNVSTLELGDSALYLCASSLQGRDGYTFGSGTRLTVV.